A selection of T cell receptor beta chains follows, all from one sample in a study of blood T cell repertoires in COVID-19. TCRdb's copy holds only in-frame clones and misses some; the assay was immunoSEQ multiplex PCR. The data hold 250,000 to 350,000 clones, with around 89% observed a single time. The sample was peripheral blood. These receptors came from a man aged 25-45 years with acute or convalescent COVID-19. Each CDR3 is given with its conserved first and last residue. Only some rows state a clone size, as once, few, many or a class for expanded clones.

clone_size: .
j_call: TRBJ1-5
v_call: TRBV7-9
cdr3_aa: CATQGVNQPQHF

clone_size: .
j_call: TRBJ2-1
v_call: TRBV27
cdr3_aa: CASSFGNLRGEQFF

clone_size: .
j_call: TRBJ1-5
v_call: TRBV28
cdr3_aa: CASSLPGGAQPQHF

clone_size: once
j_call: TRBJ2-2
v_call: TRBV7-9
cdr3_aa: CASSWVAGISGELFF

clone_size: .
j_call: TRBJ1-5
v_call: TRBV7-2
cdr3_aa: CASRPTLGVDQPQHF

clone_size: .
j_call: TRBJ2-3
v_call: TRBV6-5
cdr3_aa: CASRWAGGFTDTQYF

clone_size: once
j_call: TRBJ1-1
v_call: TRBV19
cdr3_aa: CASSWSAGDSVRTEAFF

clone_size: .
j_call: TRBJ2-7
v_call: TRBV5-4
cdr3_aa: CASSEGLDGWYEQYF

clone_size: .
j_call: TRBJ1-5
v_call: TRBV14
cdr3_aa: CASSRKAGGLHSNQPQHF

clone_size: .
j_call: TRBJ1-5
v_call: TRBV18
cdr3_aa: CASSPGREGQPQHF

clone_size: .
j_call: TRBJ2-2
v_call: TRBV9
cdr3_aa: CASSVSGRGELFF

clone_size: few
j_call: TRBJ2-7
v_call: TRBV3-1/TRBV3-2
cdr3_aa: CASSQRSGLAGAEQYF

clone_size: .
j_call: TRBJ2-3
v_call: TRBV11-2
cdr3_aa: CASSLDRVSGGDTQYF

clone_size: once
j_call: TRBJ1-2
v_call: TRBV19
cdr3_aa: CASSPQHVWGEYGYTF

clone_size: few
j_call: TRBJ1-2
v_call: TRBV5-1
cdr3_aa: CASSRDSTIDGYTF

clone_size: .
j_call: TRBJ1-2
v_call: TRBV5-1
cdr3_aa: CASSPGRGNLANYGYTF

clone_size: .
j_call: TRBJ1-1
v_call: TRBV14
cdr3_aa: CASSQVGSTEAFF

clone_size: .
j_call: TRBJ2-5
v_call: TRBV9
cdr3_aa: CASSAGMTSWRETQYF

clone_size: .
j_call: TRBJ1-1
v_call: TRBV28
cdr3_aa: CASSPGGGRAFF

clone_size: .
j_call: TRBJ1-6
v_call: TRBV3-1/TRBV3-2
cdr3_aa: CASSQNRDSPLHF

clone_size: .
j_call: TRBJ2-1
v_call: TRBV3-1/TRBV3-2
cdr3_aa: CASSRRVDYPYNEQFF

clone_size: .
j_call: TRBJ1-5
v_call: TRBV19
cdr3_aa: CASNRGPNQPQHF